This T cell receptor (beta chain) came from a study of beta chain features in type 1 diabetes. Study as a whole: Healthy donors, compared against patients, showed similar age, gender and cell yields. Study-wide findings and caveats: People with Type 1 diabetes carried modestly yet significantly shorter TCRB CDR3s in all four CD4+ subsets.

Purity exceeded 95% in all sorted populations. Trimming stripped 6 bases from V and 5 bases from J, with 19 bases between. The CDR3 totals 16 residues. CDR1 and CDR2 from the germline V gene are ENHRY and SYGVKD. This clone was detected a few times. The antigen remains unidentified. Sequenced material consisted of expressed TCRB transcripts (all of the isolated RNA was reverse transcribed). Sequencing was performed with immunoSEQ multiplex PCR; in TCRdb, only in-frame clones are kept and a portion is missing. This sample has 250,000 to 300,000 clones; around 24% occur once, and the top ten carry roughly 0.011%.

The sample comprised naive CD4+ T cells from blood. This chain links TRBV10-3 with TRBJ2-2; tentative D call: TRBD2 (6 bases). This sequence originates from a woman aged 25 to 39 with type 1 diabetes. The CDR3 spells CAISSLESGATGELFF. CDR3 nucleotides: TGTGCCATCAGCTCCCTTGAGTCGGGAGCGACCGGGGAGCTGTTTTTT.